This TCR beta chain is from a study of blood T cell repertoires in COVID-19 (TCRdb year 2020). Turning to the overall study: The collaborator samples originated in the United States, Italy and Spain and spanned the acute and convalescent phases of COVID-19. The dataset comprised deeply sampled blood TCRbeta repertoires from subjects exposed to, actively infected with, or recovered from COVID-19. Samples were obtained from the ongoing ImmuneRACE study (first 160 participants) and from about 1,300 subjects provided by 6 global collaborators. HLA class I and class II types, where available, came from metadata supplied by the sample provider rather than from assay-based typing. The repertoires were made available in a free public database intended to serve as a resource for research on the immune response to SARS-CoV-2. The material from the prospective study consisted of cDNA or gDNA derived from T cells, B-cell-depleted T cells, or PBMCs. The sample metadata nearly always contained a de-identified subject ID, COVID-19 status, age in years and sex. The investigation overall reported the following: Clinical and demographic metadata were provided uncurated, with the amount varying by source and participant.

The immunoSEQ Assay, a bias-controlled multiplex PCR, was used to amplify TCRbeta CDR3 regions from genomic DNA. The original methods were these. Within the assay, amplification of reference gene primers was used to estimate how many nucleated cells each sample contained. Sequence reads were collapsed and filtered to measure the absolute abundance of every unique TCRbeta CDR3 rearrangement. For each sample, productive Simpson clonality was calculated as the square root of Simpson's diversity index across productive rearrangements. Drawn from immuneACCESS, this table holds only the in-frame rearrangements with V and J called that TCRdb kept. Clones are partly lost; checked studies trace under half to an unresolved V gene and leave the rest unexplained. V and J calls and clone size follow that table, whereas D and trimming were derived from the DNA. Recorded for this sample are about 310,000 clones; over 75% of them occurred a single time. Approximately 9.8% of the sample is held by the ten biggest clonotypes.

Participants in the prospective study were enrolled through a virtual design, were aged roughly 18 to 100 years, and lived in 24 United States geographic areas. To assign participants to cohorts, the prospective study relied on clinical history that participants themselves reported in a screening survey and a study questionnaire. ImmuneRACE Cohort 3 recovered participants were defined by two consecutive negative NP/OP PCR tests, healthcare professional clearance, or symptom resolution. In the prospective study, mobile phlebotomists collected whole blood, serum and a nasopharyngeal or oropharyngeal swab from each participant. Over an approximately two-month period, participants in the prospective study had the option of providing additional blood draws and questionnaires. Blood samples from the prospective study were shipped frozen or at room temperature prior to DNA extraction. In the case of this clone: Its antigen is not yet known. Base qualities were left out, and no much larger clone turns up one base away.

Via the germline V gene (reference sequence), CDR1 is LNHDA and CDR2 SQIVND. The CDR3 runs 15 residues from the cysteine to the phenylalanine. Only CDR3 DNA remains: 45 bases, in frame from the first base. The germline V end is reduced by 3 bases and the J end by 2 bases; junction bases left unmatched: 5. The clonotype comes from a woman aged 35 to 49 who had recovered from COVID-19. Material for sequencing was PBMCs or T cells enriched from blood (not recorded which). Recombination connected TRBV19 to TRBJ1-2; 8 bases in between match TRBD1. The CDR3 has the sequence CASSIIDRGNYGYTF. In nucleotide form, the sequence is TGTGCCAGTAGTATCATTGACAGGGGCAACTATGGCTACACCTTC.